The 10 T cell receptor beta chains given below trace back to one sample, sequenced in a study of identical twins. In TCRdb, the 5' RACE reads were re-called with MiXCR into one record per CDR3 protein. This table holds roughly 1,500,000 distinct CDR3 sequences, around 33% found once. The sample taken for sequencing was cord blood. The receptors originated from a newborn girl in good health.

The chain couples TRBV20-1 to TRBJ2-1, with 8 bases aligning to TRBD2. With 6 bases clipped from V and 6 bases from J, the junction kept 7 bases outside the gene matches. From germline, CDR1 is DFQATT and CDR2 SNEGSKA (reference sequence). The CDR3 is made up of 13 amino acids. The CDR3 protein is CSARGTSVNEQFF. In nucleotides, the CDR3 is TGCAGTGCGCGCGGGACTAGTGTCAATGAGCAGTTCTTC.

V is TRBV3-1 and J is TRBJ2-3; TRBD2 matches 9 bases. The CDR3 runs to 18 residues. From germline, CDR1 is LGHDT and CDR2 YNNKEL (reference sequence). J was trimmed by 4 bases and V by 2 bases; bases with no gene match: 13. This CDR3 is CASSQLSGLAGVSDTQYF. In DNA form, the CDR3 reads TGTGCCAGCAGCCAACTGTCGGGCTTAGCGGGAGTCTCAGATACGCAGTATTTT.

The chain combines TRBV12-3 or TRBV12-4 with TRBJ2-1; D not certain. This CDR3 has 13 residues. V lost 5 bases, J lost 9 bases, and 14 bases lay in between. Here the CDR3 reads CASSLPSLGEQFF. The CDR3, as DNA: TGTGCCAGCAGTCTCCCGTCCTTAGGTGAGCAGTTCTTC.

The chain couples TRBV14 to TRBJ2-7; 8 positions agree with TRBD1. The CDR3 is 16 amino acids. Trimming took 3 bases from V and 0 from J; bases not matched to a gene: 7. Germline values: CDR1 SGHDN, CDR2 FVKESK. The CDR3 loop is CASSHLGQASSYEQYF. The DNA of the CDR3 is TGTGCCAGCAGCCATCTGGGACAGGCGAGCTCCTACGAGCAGTACTTC.

This clonotype has a handful of counts. The rearrangement uses TRBV20-1 and TRBJ2-3; 8 nucleotides agree with TRBD2. In germline, CDR1 is DFQATT, CDR2 SNEGSKA (reference sequence). With 7 bases clipped from V and 2 bases from J, the junction kept 11 bases outside the gene matches. CDR3 length: 15 amino acids. CDR3 loop: CSGSGGKRDTDTQYF. CDR3 nucleotide sequence: TGCAGTGGTTCGGGGGGGAAGAGAGACACAGATACGCAGTATTTT.

The chain uses TRBV4-1 and TRBJ2-3; D tentatively reads TRBD1 or TRBD2 (5 bases each). With 0 bases removed from V and 11 bases from J, the gap between germline ends came to 15 bases. CDR3 length: 14 amino acids. Germline CDR1 and CDR2: MGHRA and YSYEKL. The CDR3 DNA reads TGCGCCAGCAGCCAAGAAATAGGGACCATCAGGCAGTATTTT. Its translation is CASSQEIGTIRQYF.

This clonotype was seen a handful of times. The J gene is TRBJ1-1, the V gene TRBV25-1; 8 bases align to TRBD1. Germline-derived CDR1 and CDR2 are MGHDK and SYGVNS. J lost 6 bases, V lost 9 bases, and 3 bases had no gene match. The CDR3 spans 11 residues. CDR3 region: CASRTGSEAFF. DNA for the CDR3: TGTGCCAGTCGGACAGGGTCTGAAGCTTTCTTT.

This clonotype appeared a few times. This chain uses TRBV27 with TRBJ1-1; unclear D gene. CDR1 MNHEY and CDR2 SMNVEV come from the germline V gene (reference sequence). The length of the CDR3 is 13 residues. The V and J ends lost 6 bases and 5 bases respectively, with 13 bases between them. Here the CDR3 DNA reads TGTGCCAGCAGCCTGACCCGTAAAACTGAAGCTTTCTTT. Translation: CASSLTRKTEAFF.

The chain carries TRBV25-1 and TRBJ1-1; TRBD1 is a possible D gene (5 bases). Germline CDR1 MGHDK, CDR2 SYGVNS. V lost 4 bases to trimming and J lost 10 bases, with 10 bases between them. The CDR3 runs to 11 residues. The CDR3, as DNA: TGTGCCAGCAGTGTGGGACCTGGAGCTTTCTTT. Amino acid sequence: CASSVGPGAFF.

This clonotype has more than one count but fewer than ten. CDR3 nucleotides: TGTGCCAGCAGTTACGGGCTGGACAATGAGCAGTTCTTC. Residues: CASSYGLDNEQFF. The V gene is TRBV6-5, the J gene TRBJ2-1; no reliable D call. V lost 2 bases, J lost 5 bases, and 7 bases lay in between. The CDR3 spans 13 residues. Per germline, CDR1 MNHEY and CDR2 SVGAGI.